This section outlines one TCR beta chain sequence together with its context. This record comes from a study of cytomegalovirus exposure and HLA in healthy donors. V shed 2 bases and J shed 6 bases, with 10 bases lying between them. Per the germline V gene, CDR1 is MDHEN and CDR2 is SYDVKM. The CDR3 is made up of 14 amino acids. The PCR was carried out with 60 Vbeta primers and 13 Jbeta primers. Clones were sequenced by immunoSEQ multiplex PCR, and TCRdb holds only the in-frame ones, with some missing. Found here are 150,000 to 200,000 clones, more than 65% of them singletons; the top ten hold over 1.5%.

This TCR came from a girl aged 5-17 years in good health and CMV-seropositive. The chain has TRBV28 and TRBJ2-2, with D uncertain. Sample: PBMCs. This CDR3 reads CASSLVELAGELFF. CDR3 DNA sequence: TGTGCCAGCAGTTTAGTAGAGTTAGCCGGGGAGCTGTTTTTT.